Listed below are T cell receptor beta chains from one sample, sequenced in a study of OX40 agonist ivuxolimab in advanced cancers. Using immunoSEQ multiplex PCR, the repertoire was profiled, and TCRdb retains in-frame clones only, with some absent. The sample contains tens of thousands of clones, approximately 83% of which appear only once. The sequencing here drew on CD4+ or CD8+ T cells sorted from blood, taken in a trial of the OX40 agonist ivuxolimab. These receptors all come from an adult with an advanced solid tumor such as melanoma, head and neck, liver or kidney cancer. Both conserved end residues are part of each CDR3. A D gene is named only where the DNA matches it firmly. Size values are once, few and many counts, or a class for expanded clones, and some rows have none.

v_call	clone_size	j_call	d_call	cdr3_nt	cdr3_aa
TRBV5-6	-	TRBJ2-7	TRBD1	TGTGCCAGCAGCTTAGGGACAGGCGGCTACGAGCAGTACTTC	CASSLGTGGYEQYF
TRBV27	few	TRBJ1-2	-	TGTGCCAGCAGGGTCGGTGGGGGGGTGGCGTATGGCTACACCTTC	CASRVGGGVAYGYTF
TRBV6-6	-	TRBJ2-1	TRBD1	TGTGCCAGCAGCCACGGGACAGCTTACAATGAGCAGTTCTTC	CASSHGTAYNEQFF
TRBV7-3	few	TRBJ1-1	-	TGTGCCAGCAGCCCCCAAACGGGCGGAACTGAAGCTTTCTTT	CASSPQTGGTEAFF
TRBV6-6	-	TRBJ2-1	TRBD2	TGTGCCTACCGGGAGGGCGGCATTCAGTTCTTC	CAYREGGIQFF
TRBV6-5	-	TRBJ1-5	TRBD1	TGTGCCATCGAAGAAGGGACAGGGGGCCAGCCCCAGCATTTT	CAIEEGTGGQPQHF
TRBV4-2	few	TRBJ1-4	-	TGTGCCAGCAGTCAGCGACAGGACGGGGATGAAAAACTGTTTTTT	CASSQRQDGDEKLFF
TRBV9	once	TRBJ1-2	TRBD1	TGTGCCAGCAGCCCCCGGACAGGTAGTCATCCTTATGGCTACACCTTC	CASSPRTGSHPYGYTF
TRBV27	-	TRBJ1-1	TRBD1	TGTGCCAGCAGTTCCTCGTATCAGGGGGCTGAAGCTTTCTTT	CASSSSYQGAEAFF
TRBV9	-	TRBJ2-7	TRBD2	TGTGCCAGCAGCGCGGAGGCGGGGGGCTACGAGCAGTACTTC	CASSAEAGGYEQYF
TRBV28	-	TRBJ2-7	-	TGTGCCAGCAGTTTTGGAGGGACCTACGAGCAGTACTTC	CASSFGGTYEQYF
TRBV4-3	-	TRBJ2-2	-	TGCGCCAGCAGCCGCGCGTCAGATATGAACACCGGGGAGCTGTTTTTT	CASSRASDMNTGELFF
TRBV7-2	-	TRBJ2-3	-	TGTGCCAGCAGCCCGACAGCCGGGACTTACACAGATACGCAGTATTTT	CASSPTAGTYTDTQYF
TRBV7-6	-	TRBJ2-7	TRBD2	TGTGCCAGCAGCTTTGCTAGCGGGGACTCCTACGAGCAGTACTTC	CASSFASGDSYEQYF
TRBV28	-	TRBJ1-2	-	TGTGCCAGCACCCTCGGGTACACCTTC	CASTLGYTF
TRBV27	-	TRBJ2-7	-	TGTGCCAGCAGTTTGACGTCTGGGTACGAGCAGTACTTC	CASSLTSGYEQYF
TRBV7-9	-	TRBJ2-5	TRBD1	TGTGCCAGCAGCTCGACAGGGAACCTAAGAGGGACCCAGTACTTC	CASSSTGNLRGTQYF
TRBV4-3	-	TRBJ2-5	-	TGCGCCAGCAGCCCCTGGGGCTCCAAAGAGACCCAGTACTTC	CASSPWGSKETQYF
TRBV9	-	TRBJ2-1	-	TGTGCCAGCAGCGTGGACGGCGGCCTACCTGCCTACAATGAGCAGTTCTTC	CASSVDGGLPAYNEQFF
TRBV6-5	-	TRBJ2-7	-	TGTGCCAGCAGTTACTCGGATAACAGCTACGAGCAGTACTTC	CASSYSDNSYEQYF
TRBV27	once	TRBJ1-3	-	TGTGCCAGCAGTCCGGGGGGACCTGGAAACACCATATATTTT	CASSPGGPGNTIYF
TRBV5-4	-	TRBJ1-3	-	TGTGCCAGCAGCCCTACTCTTGCGAGCTCTGGAAACACCATATATTTT	CASSPTLASSGNTIYF
TRBV29-1	-	TRBJ2-1	-	TGCAGCGTTGATGAGGGGTCGGGGAATGAGCAGTTCTTC	CSVDEGSGNEQFF
TRBV6-4	large	TRBJ2-3	TRBD1	TGTGCCAGCAGTGAGGGGACAGGGGGCACAGATACGCAGTATTTT	CASSEGTGGTDTQYF
TRBV6-1	-	TRBJ1-1	TRBD1	TGTGCCATCAGTGAGGGGACAGGGGGCCGCGGAACTGAAGCTTTCTTT	CAISEGTGGRGTEAFF
TRBV6-1	once	TRBJ2-1	-	TGTGCCAGCAGCCCGTTTGGACAGTACAATGAGCAGTTCTTC	CASSPFGQYNEQFF